This T cell receptor beta chain was observed in a study of control samples from healthy donors and cancer patients. This CDR3 contains 13 residues. V was shortened by 3 bases and J by 6 bases, with 12 bases between the two germline ends. Germline CDR1 reads SGHRS; CDR2 reads YFSETQ. Here immunoSEQ multiplex PCR was the method, and the copy in TCRdb shows in-frame clones only, minus some. The sample yields about 96,000 clones, 93% seen once. V usage is TRBV5-1 and J usage is TRBJ1-1; D is ambiguous. The sequence was collected from a man aged 18 to 35 in good health. The sequencing sample was made of blood. CDR3 bases: TGCGCCAGCAGCTGGACCGGTTACGCTGAAGCTTTCTTT. This gives the protein CASSWTGYAEAFF.